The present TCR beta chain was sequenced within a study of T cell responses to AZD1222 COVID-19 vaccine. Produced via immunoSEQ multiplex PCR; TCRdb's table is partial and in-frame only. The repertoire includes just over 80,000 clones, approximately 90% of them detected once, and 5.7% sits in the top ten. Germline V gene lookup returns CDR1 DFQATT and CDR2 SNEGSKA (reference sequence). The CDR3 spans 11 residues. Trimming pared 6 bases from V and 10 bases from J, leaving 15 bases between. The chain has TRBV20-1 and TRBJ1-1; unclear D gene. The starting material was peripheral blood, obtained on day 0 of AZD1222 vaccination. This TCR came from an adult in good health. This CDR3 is CSAPLGFLAFF. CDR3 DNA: TGCAGTGCCCCCCTGGGCTTTTTAGCTTTCTTT.